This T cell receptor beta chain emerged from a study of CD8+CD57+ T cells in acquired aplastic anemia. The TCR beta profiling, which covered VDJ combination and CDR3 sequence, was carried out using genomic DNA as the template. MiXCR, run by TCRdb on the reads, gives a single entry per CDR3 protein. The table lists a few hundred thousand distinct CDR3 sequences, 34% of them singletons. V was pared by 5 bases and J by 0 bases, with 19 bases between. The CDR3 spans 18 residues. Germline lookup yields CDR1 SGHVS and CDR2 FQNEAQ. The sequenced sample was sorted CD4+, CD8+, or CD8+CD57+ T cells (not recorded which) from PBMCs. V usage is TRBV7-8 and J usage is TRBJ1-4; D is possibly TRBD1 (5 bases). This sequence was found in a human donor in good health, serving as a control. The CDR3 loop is CASSRSAPGAATNEKLFF. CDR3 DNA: TGTGCCAGCAGCCGATCCGCCCCCGGGGCCGCAACTAATGAAAAACTGTTTTTT. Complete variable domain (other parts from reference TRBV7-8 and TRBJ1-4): GAGVSQSPRYKVAKRGQDVALRCDPISGHVSLFWYQQALGQGPEFLTYFQNEAQLDKSGLPSDRFFAERPEGSVSTLKIQRTQQEDSAVYLCASSRSAPGAATNEKLFFGSGTQLSVL.